What follows are 29 T cell receptor beta chains derived from one specimen sequenced in a study of cytomegalovirus exposure and HLA in healthy donors (TCRdb year 2017). Library creation used the immunoSEQ multiplex PCR assay. For the multiplex PCR, a mixture combining 60 forward primers for TCR Vbeta segments and 13 reverse primers for TCR Jbeta segments was used. TCRdb provides this immuneACCESS table in a form limited to in-frame rearrangements. Some clones are lacking; in checked studies, under half of them reflect an unresolved V gene, and why the rest are absent is not known. Here the sample has tens of thousands of clones; about 68% occur a single time. Roughly 2.5% of the sample goes to the ten largest clones. The sequencing sample was made of PBMCs. These receptors were obtained from a human donor in good health.

The gene calls are TRBV6-1 and TRBJ2-7; tentatively, D is TRBD2 (5 bases). Trimming took off 7 bases at V and 8 bases at J, with 21 bases between the two ends. Germline values: CDR1 MNHNS, CDR2 SASEGT. This CDR3 comprises 14 residues. In DNA, the CDR3 is TGTGCCAGCACCTCACCTTCACGATCCGGGAAGCAGTACTTC. Translation: CASTSPSRSGKQYF.

V and J are TRBV9 and TRBJ1-1; perhaps TRBD1 as D (6 bases). Trimming took off 4 bases at V and 4 bases at J, with 11 bases between the two ends. The CDR3 runs 13 residues. Per the germline V gene, CDR1 is SGDLS and CDR2 is YYNGEE. The CDR3 sequence is CASSSGGRTEAFF. The CDR3 DNA reads as TGTGCCAGCAGCTCGGGGGGCCGCACTGAAGCTTTCTTT.

This clone showed up just a few times. The chain joins TRBV5-4 to TRBJ1-2; 7 bases agree with TRBD1. Germline V gene data show CDR1 as SGHNT and CDR2 as YYREEE (reference sequence). CDR3 length: 14 residues. V was clipped by 4 bases and J by 7 bases; unmatched bases: 10. CDR3 protein: CASSQVRQGSGYTF. CDR3 nucleotides: TGTGCCAGCAGCCAAGTGCGACAGGGTAGTGGCTACACCTTC.

This clone was found once. The CDR3 coding sequence is TGTGCCAGCAGCCCCGACAGGGTGGGATACACTGAAGCTTTCTTT. Encoded protein: CASSPDRVGYTEAFF. This chain connects TRBV5-6 to TRBJ1-1, with TRBD1 identical over 7 bases. Germline-derived CDR1 and CDR2 are SGHDT and YYEEEE. Unmatched junction bases numbered 9, after V lost 4 bases and J lost 3 bases. The CDR3 loop spans 15 amino acids. Looking up the rest from reference TRBV5-6 and TRBJ1-1 gives the full variable domain: DAGVTQSPTHLIKTRGQQVTLRCSPKSGHDTVSWYQQALGQGPQFIFQYYEEEERQRGNFPDRFSGHQFPNYSSELNVNALLLGDSALYLCASSPDRVGYTEAFFGQGTRLTVV.

This clone was observed a few times. V and J are TRBV18 and TRBJ2-5; 7 bases fit TRBD1. The germline CDR1 and CDR2 sequences are KGHSH and LQKENI. This CDR3 spans 16 amino acids. V trimming: 0 bases; J trimming: 1 base; junction bases outside the gene matches: 5. CDR3 nucleotide sequence: TGTGCCAGCTCACCACCGACGGACAGGTCCCAAGAGACCCAGTACTTC. It translates to CASSPPTDRSQETQYF.

The CDR3 spells CASSGSGQGVVEQYF. CDR3 DNA sequence: TGTGCCAGCAGTGGATCGGGACAGGGTGTAGTCGAGCAGTACTTC. The genes are TRBV25-1 and TRBJ2-7; 9 nucleotides match TRBD1. Unmatched junction bases numbered 10, after V lost 4 bases and J lost 6 bases. The CDR3 totals 15 residues. Germline V CDR1 and CDR2: MGHDK, SYGVNS.

This clone was recorded a few times. This rearrangement joins TRBV13 to TRBJ2-2; tentatively, D is TRBD2 (6 bases). Germline lookup yields CDR1 PRHDT and CDR2 FYEKMQ (reference sequence). V lost 7 bases and J lost 4, with 10 bases in between. The CDR3 spans 13 residues. CDR3 DNA: TGTGCCAGCACGGGGACTCCCACCGGGGAGCTGTTTTTT. Translated, it gives CASTGTPTGELFF.

The J gene is TRBJ2-5, the V gene TRBV7-9; TRBD1 agrees at 7 bases. The DNA end lines up better with TRBJ2-7; the J call may be wrong. The germline V gene has CDR1 SEHNR and CDR2 FQNEAQ (reference sequence). The length of the CDR3 is 13 residues. CDR3 in amino acids: CASSLRQGNEQYF. CDR3 DNA sequence: TGTGCCAGCAGCTTGAGACAGGGAAACGAGCAGTACTTC.

This chain uses TRBV9 with TRBJ1-3; D ambiguous. Trimming shortened V by 4 bases and J by 4 bases, and 24 bases separated the two germline ends. This CDR3 is built from 18 residues. Germline V gene data show CDR1 as SGDLS and CDR2 as YYNGEE. CDR3 residues: CASSPLLEAAVWGNTIYF. CDR3 DNA: TGTGCCAGCAGCCCGCTACTAGAGGCCGCGGTCTGGGGAAACACCATATATTTT.

V and J are TRBV11-2 and TRBJ2-1; a weak D match, TRBD2 (7 bases). Trimming removed 3 bases at V and 9 bases at J, with 15 bases between. The germline V gene has CDR1 SGHAT and CDR2 FQNNGV. The CDR3 covers 14 residues. CDR3 sequence reads: CASSFSTGGTEQFF. For the CDR3, the DNA is TGTGCCAGCAGCTTTTCGACGGGGGGCACTGAGCAGTTCTTC.

This chain connects TRBV29-1 to TRBJ2-3; TRBD1 matches at 8 bases. CDR1 is SQVTM and CDR2 is ANQGSEA in the germline V gene. The CDR3 runs to 14 residues. Trimming cost V 6 bases and J 1 base; bases outside gene matches: 6. The CDR3: CSVVQTGGTDTQYF. The CDR3 DNA follows: TGCAGCGTAGTCCAGACAGGGGGCACAGATACGCAGTATTTT.

A note on this clone: The junction shows a germline mismatch at one end, possibly a read error. The chain employs TRBV5-1 and TRBJ2-5; possible D gene TRBD1, 5 bases. The CDR3 runs to 15 residues. Germline V CDR1 and CDR2: SGHRS, YFSETQ. This chain's CDR3 is CASRPDTQYQEAQYF. CDR3 in DNA: TGCGCCAGCAGACCGGACACCCAGTACCAAGAGGCCCAGTACTTC.

This chain joins TRBV5-1 and TRBJ1-2; 8 bases are a match to TRBD1. This CDR3 has 15 residues. Germline assignment: CDR1 SGHRS and CDR2 YFSETQ. V lost 3 bases, J lost 2 bases, and 6 bases stayed unmatched. DNA of the CDR3: TGCGCCAGCAGCTCTCTGGGACAGGCAAACTATGGCTACACCTTC. It yields the protein CASSSLGQANYGYTF.

This clone came up a few times. The V call is TRBV5-6, the J call TRBJ1-6; 8 nucleotides line up with TRBD1. There are 16 residues in the CDR3. J gave up 6 bases and V 6 bases, and 11 bases lay outside the gene matches. The germline CDR1 and CDR2 sequences are SGHDT and YYEEEE. CDR3 bases: TGTGCCAGCAACAACCGGTTCGACAGGGGTAATTCACCCCTCCACTTT. It yields the protein CASNNRFDRGNSPLHF.

On this clone: This CDR3 is also generated by other DNA sequences in the sample. This sequence joins TRBV18 and TRBJ2-7, with 8 bases fitting TRBD1. CDR3 length equals 14 residues. Germline V gene lookup returns CDR1 KGHSH and CDR2 LQKENI. With V trimmed by 3 bases and J by 1 base, 2 bases remained unmatched. For the CDR3, the DNA is TGTGCCAGCTCACCGGGGACAGGATCCTACGAGCAGTACTTC. This translates into CASSPGTGSYEQYF.

This clone was recorded a few times. The V and J genes are TRBV7-2 and TRBJ1-6; D is unclear. V lost 2 bases to trimming and J lost 10 bases, with 9 bases between them. This CDR3 has 13 residues. CDR1 and CDR2 from the germline V gene are SGHTA and FQGNSA. The CDR3 DNA reads TGTGCCAGCAGCTTATCACTAGAATCACCCCTCCACTTT. The encoded protein is CASSLSLESPLHF. Full variable domain (rest looked up from reference TRBV7-2 and TRBJ1-6): GAGVSQSPSNKVTEKGKDVELRCDPISGHTALYWYRQSLGQGLEFLIYFQGNSAPDKSGLPSDRFSAERTGGSVSTLTIQRTQQEDSAVYLCASSLSLESPLHFGNGTRLTVT.

The chain has TRBV6-6 and TRBJ1-1; the D gene is possibly TRBD1 (6 bases). The V end lost 6 bases, the J end lost 2 bases, and 10 bases lay between the germline ends. This CDR3 has 13 amino acids. Germline V lookup: CDR1 MNHNY, CDR2 SVGAGI (reference sequence). As DNA, the CDR3 is TGTGCCAGCAGGGCAGGGGTTAACACTGAAGCTTTCTTT. It yields the protein CASRAGVNTEAFF.

The chain recombines TRBV9 with TRBJ2-5, with 9 bases lining up with TRBD2. In germline, CDR1 is SGDLS, CDR2 YYNGEE. CDR3 length: 16 residues. V lost 4 bases, J lost 5 bases, and 12 bases stayed unmatched. The CDR3 here is CASSLGLAQSSETQYF. For the CDR3, the DNA is TGTGCCAGCAGCTTGGGACTAGCTCAGTCCTCCGAGACCCAGTACTTC.

The V call is TRBV5-1, the J call TRBJ2-1, with TRBD1 identical over 7 bases. Trimming removed 4 bases from V and 7 bases from J; junction bases left unmatched: 11. Per the germline V gene, CDR1 is SGHRS and CDR2 is YFSETQ. The CDR3 has 15 amino acids. CDR3 in amino acids: CASSRQGGSENEQFF. The CDR3 DNA sequence: TGCGCCAGCAGCCGTCAAGGGGGCAGCGAAAATGAGCAGTTCTTC.

V gene TRBV7-9 combines with J gene TRBJ1-1; D gene ambiguous. This CDR3 has 13 amino acids. Germline loops: CDR1 SEHNR, CDR2 FQNEAQ (reference sequence). V was pared by 2 bases and J by 8 bases, with 12 bases between. CDR3 sequence reads: CASSLQTGREAFF. The CDR3 coding sequence is TGTGCCAGCAGCTTACAGACTGGTAGGGAAGCTTTCTTT.

The chain joins TRBV9 to TRBJ1-3; D ambiguous. Germline assignment: CDR1 SGDLS and CDR2 YYNGEE. The CDR3 loop spans 15 amino acids. V was pared by 0 bases and J by 0 bases, with 7 bases between. As DNA, the CDR3 is TGTGCCAGCAGCGTAGGCAGTCGCTCTGGAAACACCATATATTTT. Its translation is CASSVGSRSGNTIYF.

This clone has a handful of counts. The chain recombines TRBV9 with TRBJ1-1, with a weak D call TRBD1 (6 bases). CDR1 SGDLS and CDR2 YYNGEE come from the germline V gene. Trimming took 5 bases from V and 1 from J, leaving 12 bases between them. The length of the CDR3 is 14 residues. CDR3 amino acids: CASRAGGANTEAFF. In nucleotides, the CDR3 is TGTGCCAGCAGGGCGGGGGGCGCGAACACTGAAGCTTTCTTT.

The CDR3 loop reads CSVAHDRGIYGYTF. The CDR3 DNA reads as TGCAGCGTGGCTCATGACAGGGGAATTTATGGCTACACCTTC. This chain uses TRBV29-1 with TRBJ1-2; 8 bases agree with TRBD1. Germline CDR1 SQVTM, CDR2 ANQGSEA. This CDR3 spans 14 amino acids. With 6 bases clipped from V and 5 bases from J, the junction kept 11 bases outside the gene matches.

This clone was observed a few times. The chain couples TRBV6-6 to TRBJ1-6; D gene uncertain. The length of the CDR3 is 13 residues. Germline V lookup: CDR1 MNHNY, CDR2 SVGAGI (reference sequence). Trimming took 6 bases from V and 2 from J, leaving 5 bases between them. The CDR3 sequence: CASSLTYNSPLHF. The CDR3 DNA reads TGTGCCAGCAGCCTAACCTATAATTCACCCCTCCACTTT.

This clone was detected a few times. The chain has TRBV7-6 and TRBJ2-7; D possibly corresponds to TRBD1 (6 bases). The germline V gene encodes CDR1 SGHVS and CDR2 FNYEAQ. V lost 5 bases and J 12 bases, leaving 14 bases between the germline ends. The CDR3 loop spans 11 amino acids. The CDR3 DNA sequence: TGTGCCAGCAGCCCCGGGACAACCTGGTACTTC. Translated, it gives CASSPGTTWYF. The full variable domain, with the rest looked up from reference TRBV7-6 and TRBJ2-7, is GAGVSQSPRYKVTKRGQDVALRCDPISGHVSLYWYRQALGQGPEFLTYFNYEAQQDKSGLPNDRFSAERPEGSISTLTIQRTEQRDSAMYRCASSPGTTWYFGPGTRLTVT.

The rearrangement uses TRBV18 and TRBJ2-3, with 10 positions matching TRBD1. The CDR3 runs to 14 residues. CDR1 is KGHSH and CDR2 is LQKENI in the germline V gene. V gave up 6 bases and J gave up 5 bases; unmatched junction bases: 5. As DNA, the CDR3 is TGTGCCAGCTCCGACAGGGGGCTCGGAGATACGCAGTATTTT. It yields the protein CASSDRGLGDTQYF.

The chain uses TRBV11-3 and TRBJ2-7; perhaps TRBD1 as D (6 bases). Germline V CDR1 and CDR2: SGHNT, YENEEA. The CDR3 is made up of 13 amino acids. Between the trimmed V and J ends, which lost 5 bases and 6 bases, there was a span of 14 bases. The CDR3 DNA reads as TGTGCCAGCAGCCCCACAGGGTTCGCCGAGCAGTACTTC. Translated: CASSPTGFAEQYF.

The gene calls are TRBV7-2 and TRBJ1-5; D unresolved. The germline V and J ends were trimmed by 2 bases and 3 bases, with 8 bases remaining between them. Germline CDR1 and CDR2: SGHTA and FQGNSA. The CDR3 is 14 residues long. The CDR3 protein is CASSLTTLNQPQHF. DNA of the CDR3: TGTGCCAGCAGCTTAACGACACTCAATCAGCCCCAGCATTTT.

J is TRBJ2-7 and V is TRBV11-2; D is ambiguous. Germline CDR1 SGHAT, CDR2 FQNNGV. The CDR3 length is 14 residues. V was pared by 2 bases and J by 2 bases, with 10 bases between. The chain's CDR3 is CASSLRARTYEQYF. DNA for the CDR3: TGTGCCAGCAGCTTAAGAGCGCGTACCTACGAGCAGTACTTC.